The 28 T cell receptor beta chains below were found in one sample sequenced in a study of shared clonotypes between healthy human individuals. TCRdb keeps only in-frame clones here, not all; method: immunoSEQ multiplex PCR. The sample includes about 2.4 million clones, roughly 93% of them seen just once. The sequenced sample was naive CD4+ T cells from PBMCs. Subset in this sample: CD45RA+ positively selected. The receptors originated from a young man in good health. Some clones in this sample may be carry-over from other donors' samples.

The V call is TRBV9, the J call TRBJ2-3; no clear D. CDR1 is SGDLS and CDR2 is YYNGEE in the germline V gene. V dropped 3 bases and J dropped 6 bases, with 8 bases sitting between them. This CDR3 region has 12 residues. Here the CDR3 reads CASSDPRDTQYF. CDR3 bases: TGTGCCAGCAGCGACCCCAGGGATACGCAGTATTTT.

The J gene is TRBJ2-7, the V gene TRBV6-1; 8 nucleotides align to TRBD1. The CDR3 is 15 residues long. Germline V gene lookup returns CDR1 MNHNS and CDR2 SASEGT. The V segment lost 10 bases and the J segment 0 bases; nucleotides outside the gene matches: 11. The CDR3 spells CATRVDRGYSYEQYF. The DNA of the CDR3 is TGTGCCACTAGGGTAGACAGGGGTTACTCCTACGAGCAGTACTTC.

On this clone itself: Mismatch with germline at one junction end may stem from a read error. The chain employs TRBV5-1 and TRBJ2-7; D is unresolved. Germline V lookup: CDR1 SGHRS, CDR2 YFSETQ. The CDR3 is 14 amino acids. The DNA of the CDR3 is TGCGCCAGCAGCTCGTCTGTCTTGTCCTACGACCAGTACTTC. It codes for CASSSSVLSYDQYF.

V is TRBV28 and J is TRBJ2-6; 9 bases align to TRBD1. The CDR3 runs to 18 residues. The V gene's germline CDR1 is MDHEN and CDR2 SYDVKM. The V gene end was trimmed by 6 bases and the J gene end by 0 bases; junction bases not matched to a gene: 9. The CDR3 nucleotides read TGTGCCAGCAGACCTACAGGGGGCGCGGCCTCTGGGGCCAACGTCCTGACTTTC. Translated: CASRPTGGAASGANVLTF.

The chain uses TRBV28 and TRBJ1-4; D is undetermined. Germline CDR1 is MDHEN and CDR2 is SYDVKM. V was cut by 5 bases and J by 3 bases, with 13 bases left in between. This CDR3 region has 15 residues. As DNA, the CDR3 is TGTGCCAGCAGTGCCTCCGGGTCCGCTAATGAAAAACTGTTTTTT. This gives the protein CASSASGSANEKLFF. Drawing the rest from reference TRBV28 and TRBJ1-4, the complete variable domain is DVKVTQSSRYLVKRTGEKVFLECVQDMDHENMFWYRQDPGLGLRLIYFSYDVKMKEKGDIPEGYSVSREKKERFSLILESASTNQTSMYLCASSASGSANEKLFFGSGTQLSVL.

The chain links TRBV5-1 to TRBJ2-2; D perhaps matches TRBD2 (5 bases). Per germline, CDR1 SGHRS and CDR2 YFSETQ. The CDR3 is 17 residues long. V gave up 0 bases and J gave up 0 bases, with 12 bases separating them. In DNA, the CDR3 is TGCGCCAGCAGCTTGGGGACTGTCGCCTCGAACACCGGGGAGCTGTTTTTT. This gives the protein CASSLGTVASNTGELFF.

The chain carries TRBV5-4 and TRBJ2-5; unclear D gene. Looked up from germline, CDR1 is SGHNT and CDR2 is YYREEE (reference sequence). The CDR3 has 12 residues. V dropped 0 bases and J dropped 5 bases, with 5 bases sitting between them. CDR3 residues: CASSLAAETQYF. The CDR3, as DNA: TGTGCCAGCAGCTTGGCTGCGGAGACCCAGTACTTC.

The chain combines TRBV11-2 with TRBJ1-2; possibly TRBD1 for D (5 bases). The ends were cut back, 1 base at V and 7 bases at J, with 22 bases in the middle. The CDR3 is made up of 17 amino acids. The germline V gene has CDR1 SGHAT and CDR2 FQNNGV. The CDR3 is CASSLGATGLSLIGYTF. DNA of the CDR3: TGTGCCAGCAGCTTAGGGGCAACAGGTCTAAGCCTCATTGGCTACACCTTC.

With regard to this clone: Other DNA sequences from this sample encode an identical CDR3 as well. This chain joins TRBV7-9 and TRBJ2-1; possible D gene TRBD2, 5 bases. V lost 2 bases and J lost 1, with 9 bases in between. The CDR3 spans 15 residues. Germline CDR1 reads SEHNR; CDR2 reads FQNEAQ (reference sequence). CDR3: CASSLRGSSYNEQFF. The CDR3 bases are TGTGCCAGCAGCTTACGGGGTTCGTCCTACAATGAGCAGTTCTTC.

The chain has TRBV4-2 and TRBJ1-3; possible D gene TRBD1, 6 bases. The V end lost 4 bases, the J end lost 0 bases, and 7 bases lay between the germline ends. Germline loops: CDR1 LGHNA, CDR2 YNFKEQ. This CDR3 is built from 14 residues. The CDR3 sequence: CASSRGGSGNTIYF. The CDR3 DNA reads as TGTGCCAGCAGCCGAGGGGGCTCTGGAAACACCATATATTTT.

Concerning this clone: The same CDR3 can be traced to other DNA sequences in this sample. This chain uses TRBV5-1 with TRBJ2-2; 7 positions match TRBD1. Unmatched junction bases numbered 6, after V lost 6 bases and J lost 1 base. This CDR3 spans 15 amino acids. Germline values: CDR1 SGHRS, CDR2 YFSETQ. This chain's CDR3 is CASKSGTENTGELFF. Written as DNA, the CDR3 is TGCGCCAGCAAGTCCGGGACAGAGAACACCGGGGAGCTGTTTTTT.

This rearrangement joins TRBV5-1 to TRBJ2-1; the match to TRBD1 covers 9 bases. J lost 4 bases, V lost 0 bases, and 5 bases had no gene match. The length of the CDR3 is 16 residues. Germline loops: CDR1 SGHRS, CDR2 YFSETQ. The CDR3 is CASSLGETGGYNEQFF. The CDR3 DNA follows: TGCGCCAGCAGCTTGGGCGAGACAGGGGGTTACAATGAGCAGTTCTTC.

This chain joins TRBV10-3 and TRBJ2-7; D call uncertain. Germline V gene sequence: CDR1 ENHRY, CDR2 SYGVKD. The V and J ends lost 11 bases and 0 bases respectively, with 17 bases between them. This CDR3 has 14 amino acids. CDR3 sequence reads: CASAHSPLSYEQYF. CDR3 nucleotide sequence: TGTGCCTCGGCACATTCTCCCCTCTCCTACGAGCAGTACTTC.

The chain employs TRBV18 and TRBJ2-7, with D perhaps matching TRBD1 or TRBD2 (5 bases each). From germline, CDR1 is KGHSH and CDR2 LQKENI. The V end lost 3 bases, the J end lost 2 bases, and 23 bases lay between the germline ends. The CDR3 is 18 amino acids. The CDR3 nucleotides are TGTGCCAGCTCACCTTTTTGGTCGGTCGGGCAGGGACCCTACGAGCAGTACTTC. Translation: CASSPFWSVGQGPYEQYF.

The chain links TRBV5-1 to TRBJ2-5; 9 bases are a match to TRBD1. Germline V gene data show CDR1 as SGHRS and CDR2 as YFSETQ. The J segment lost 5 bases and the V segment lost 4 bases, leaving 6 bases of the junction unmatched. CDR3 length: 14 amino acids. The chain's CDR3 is CASSRGTGMETQYF. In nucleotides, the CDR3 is TGCGCCAGCAGCCGCGGGACAGGGATGGAGACCCAGTACTTC.

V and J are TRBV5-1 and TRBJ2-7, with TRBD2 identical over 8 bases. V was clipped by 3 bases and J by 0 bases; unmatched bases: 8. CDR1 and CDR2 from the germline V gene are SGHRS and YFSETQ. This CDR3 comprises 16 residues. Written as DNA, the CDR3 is TGCGCCAGCAGCTGGGGCGGGAGGCCGAGCTCCTACGAGCAGTACTTC. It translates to CASSWGGRPSSYEQYF. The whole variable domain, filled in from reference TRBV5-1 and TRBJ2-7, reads KAGVTQTPRYLIKTRGQQVTLSCSPISGHRSVSWYQQTPGQGLQFLFEYFSETQRNKGNFPGRFSGRQFSNSRSEMNVSTLELGDSALYLCASSWGGRPSSYEQYFGPGTRLTVT.

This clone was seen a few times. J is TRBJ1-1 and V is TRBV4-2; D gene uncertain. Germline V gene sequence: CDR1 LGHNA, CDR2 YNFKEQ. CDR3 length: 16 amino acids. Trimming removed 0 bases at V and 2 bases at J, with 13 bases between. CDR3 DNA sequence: TGTGCCAGCAGCCAAGACTCGGGTGGGTTCAACACTGAAGCTTTCTTT. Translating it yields CASSQDSGGFNTEAFF.

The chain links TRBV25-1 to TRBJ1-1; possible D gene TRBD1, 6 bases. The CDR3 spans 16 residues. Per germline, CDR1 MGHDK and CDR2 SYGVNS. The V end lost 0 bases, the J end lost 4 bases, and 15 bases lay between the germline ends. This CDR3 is CASSEYAGGPGTEAFF. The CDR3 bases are TGTGCCAGCAGTGAATATGCGGGGGGCCCGGGCACTGAAGCTTTCTTT. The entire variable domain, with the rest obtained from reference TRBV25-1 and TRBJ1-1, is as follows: EADIYQTPRYLVIGTGKKITLECSQTMGHDKMYWYQQDPGMELHLIHYSYGVNSTEKGDLSSESTVSRIRTEHFPLTLESARPSHTSQYLCASSEYAGGPGTEAFFGQGTRLTVV.

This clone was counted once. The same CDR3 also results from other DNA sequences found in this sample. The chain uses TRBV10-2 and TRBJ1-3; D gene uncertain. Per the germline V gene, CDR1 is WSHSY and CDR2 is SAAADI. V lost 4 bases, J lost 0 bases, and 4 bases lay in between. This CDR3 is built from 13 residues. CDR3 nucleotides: TGCGCCAGCAGTGTAGGCTCTGGAAACACCATATATTTT. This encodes CASSVGSGNTIYF.

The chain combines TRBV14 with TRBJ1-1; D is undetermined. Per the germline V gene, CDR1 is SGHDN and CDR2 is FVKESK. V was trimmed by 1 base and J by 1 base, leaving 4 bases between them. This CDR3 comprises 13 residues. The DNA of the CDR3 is TGTGCCAGCAGCCAAGCGGGGAACACTGAAGCTTTCTTT. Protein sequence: CASSQAGNTEAFF.

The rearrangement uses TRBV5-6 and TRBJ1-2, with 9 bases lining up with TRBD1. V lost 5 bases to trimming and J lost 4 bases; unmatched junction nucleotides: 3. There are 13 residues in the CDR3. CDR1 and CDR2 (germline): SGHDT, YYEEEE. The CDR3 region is CASRKDRGYGYTF. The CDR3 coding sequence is TGTGCCAGCAGGAAGGACAGGGGCTATGGCTACACCTTC.

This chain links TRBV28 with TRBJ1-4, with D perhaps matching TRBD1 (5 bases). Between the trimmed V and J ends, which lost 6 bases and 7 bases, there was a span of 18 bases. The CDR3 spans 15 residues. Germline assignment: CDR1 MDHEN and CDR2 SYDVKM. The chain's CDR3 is CASRAWGNRVEKLFF. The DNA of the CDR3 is TGTGCCAGCAGAGCTTGGGGGAACCGCGTTGAAAAACTGTTTTTT.

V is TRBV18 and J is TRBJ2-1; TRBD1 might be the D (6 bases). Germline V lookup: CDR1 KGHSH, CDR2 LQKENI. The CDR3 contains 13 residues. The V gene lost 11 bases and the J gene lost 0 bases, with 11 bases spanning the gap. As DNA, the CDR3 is TGTGCCGGGACACCGAGCTCCTACAATGAGCAGTTCTTC. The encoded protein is CAGTPSSYNEQFF.

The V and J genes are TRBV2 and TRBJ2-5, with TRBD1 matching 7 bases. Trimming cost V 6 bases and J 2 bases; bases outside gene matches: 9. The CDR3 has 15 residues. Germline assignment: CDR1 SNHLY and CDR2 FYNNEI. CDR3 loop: CASSGPWTGQETQYF. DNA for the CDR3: TGTGCCAGCAGCGGCCCCTGGACAGGACAAGAGACCCAGTACTTC.

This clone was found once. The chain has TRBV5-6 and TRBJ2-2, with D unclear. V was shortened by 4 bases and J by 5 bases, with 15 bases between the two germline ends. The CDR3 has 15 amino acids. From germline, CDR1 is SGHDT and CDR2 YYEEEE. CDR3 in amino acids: CASSREEARTGELFF. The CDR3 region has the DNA TGTGCCAGCAGCCGCGAAGAAGCCAGGACCGGGGAGCTGTTTTTT. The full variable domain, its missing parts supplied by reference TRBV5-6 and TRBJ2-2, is DAGVTQSPTHLIKTRGQQVTLRCSPKSGHDTVSWYQQALGQGPQFIFQYYEEEERQRGNFPDRFSGHQFPNYSSELNVNALLLGDSALYLCASSREEARTGELFFGEGSRLTVL.

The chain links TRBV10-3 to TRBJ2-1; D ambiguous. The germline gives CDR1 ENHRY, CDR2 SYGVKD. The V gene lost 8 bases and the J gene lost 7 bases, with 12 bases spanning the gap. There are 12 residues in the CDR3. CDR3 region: CAIGPGLNEQFF. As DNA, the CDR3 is TGTGCCATCGGCCCCGGGTTGAATGAGCAGTTCTTC.

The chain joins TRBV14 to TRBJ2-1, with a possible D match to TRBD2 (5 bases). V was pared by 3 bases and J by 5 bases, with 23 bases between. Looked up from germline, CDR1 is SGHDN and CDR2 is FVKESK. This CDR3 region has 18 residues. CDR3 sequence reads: CASSQAGDMSHGNNEQFF. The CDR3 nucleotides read TGTGCCAGCAGCCAGGCGGGCGATATGTCCCACGGGAACAATGAGCAGTTCTTC.

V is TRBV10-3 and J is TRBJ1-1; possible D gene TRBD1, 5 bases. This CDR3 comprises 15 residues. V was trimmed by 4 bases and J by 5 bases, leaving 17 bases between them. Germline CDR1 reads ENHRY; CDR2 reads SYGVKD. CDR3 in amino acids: CAISVRRDSETEAFF. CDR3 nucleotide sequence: TGTGCCATCAGTGTTAGGAGGGACTCTGAGACTGAAGCTTTCTTT.